This T cell receptor beta chain was captured by sequencing in a study of T-cell memory formation after mild COVID-19. Background on the study: There were largely donor-specific TCR clusters. Findings and limits, study-wide: Shrinking CD4+ clones resided mostly in CM and EM, and CD8+ ones in EMRA. Balance between CD4 and CD8 was seen in clones contracting day 15 to 85, and a CD4+ lean was seen in later expanders.

TCR alpha and TCR beta cDNA libraries carrying sample barcodes and UMIs came from 5'RACE with constant-segment primers. TCRdb passed the 5' RACE reads through MiXCR, listing each CDR3 protein once. In the table there are 450,000 to 700,000 distinct CDR3 sequences, 15% to 20% of which are singletons. The sample holds a few counts of this clonotype. Its specificity is unknown. The CDR3 consists of 16 residues. Looked up from germline, CDR1 is SGHRS and CDR2 is YFSETQ. V shed 4 bases, J shed 6 bases, and the junction held 12 bases outside the gene matches. The V and J genes are TRBV5-1 and TRBJ2-7; 11 nucleotides match TRBD1. The receptor comes from an adult woman who had mild COVID-19 (a few samples of this study predate the infection). Cell type and time point are not known. Sequenced sample: PBMCs or a T cell subset sorted from them (not recorded which). DNA for the CDR3: TGCGCCAGCAGCCCTCCCGGGACAGGGGGTTTGGGCGAGCAGTACTTC. It translates to CASSPPGTGGLGEQYF.